This T cell receptor (beta chain) comes out of a study of blood T cell repertoires in COVID-19 (dated by TCRdb to the early 2020s). About the full investigation: Samples from collaborators originated in the United States, Italy and Spain and spanned both the acute and convalescent phases of COVID-19. The prospective study material was composed of cDNA or gDNA derived from T cells, B-cell-depleted T cells, or PBMCs. Deeply sampled blood TCRbeta repertoires from subjects exposed to, actively infected with, or recovered from COVID-19 were included in the dataset. The repertoires were made available in a free public database intended to serve as a resource for research on the immune response to SARS-CoV-2. Samples came from the ongoing ImmuneRACE study (first 160 participants) plus 1,254 subjects from 6 global collaborators. Sample metadata almost always included a de-identified subject ID, COVID-19 status, age in years and sex. Where HLA class I and class II types were available, the types were taken from metadata supplied by the sample provider, not from assay-based typing.

V loses 2 bases, J loses 1 base, and the germline ends lie 15 bases apart. The CDR3, cysteine through phenylalanine, is 16 amino acids long. Only CDR3 DNA remains: 48 bases, in frame from the first base. Reading the germline V gene gives CDR1 SGHAT and CDR2 FQNNGV. The study at large found these results: The quantity of clinical and demographic metadata differed by source and by participant and was supplied without curation.

Participants in the prospective study were aged about 18 to 89 years, lived in about two dozen United States geographic areas, and enrolled through a virtual design. In the prospective study, participants were assigned to cohorts based on the clinical history participants reported in a screening survey and a study questionnaire. Mobile phlebotomists in the prospective study collected whole blood, serum and a nasopharyngeal or oropharyngeal swab from every participant. Participants in the prospective study had the option to provide additional blood draws and questionnaires over a roughly 2-month period. Prospective study blood samples were shipped either frozen or at room temperature before DNA extraction. As for this clone: Which antigen it targets is not known. No much larger clonotype is one base removed from it; base qualities were not supplied.

TCRbeta CDR3 regions were amplified from genomic DNA using the immunoSEQ Assay, a bias-controlled multiplex PCR. Per the source publication's procedure: The number of nucleated cells in each sample was estimated from the amplification of reference gene primers within the assay. Sequence reads were collapsed and filtered to measure the absolute abundance of every unique TCRbeta CDR3 rearrangement. For each sample, productive Simpson clonality was calculated as the square root of Simpson's diversity index over productive rearrangements. The source is immuneACCESS, and TCRdb retained only in-frame sequences with V and J called. Part of the clones is not carried over; for the studies checked, unresolved V genes explain less than half of this, and the remainder is unexplained. V and J calls and clone size come straight from that table; D and trimming were deduced from the DNA. The sample table lists about 270,000 clones, 75% to 90% of them with a count of one. The top ten clonotypes cover roughly 4.3% of the sample.

The V and J genes are TRBV11-2 and TRBJ2-7, with TRBD1 as a weak D call on 6 bases. The material sequenced was PBMCs or T cells enriched from blood (not recorded which). The TCR was taken from a woman aged 25-40 years with acute COVID-19. The sequence in DNA is TGTGCCAGCAGCTTATGGGTTACAGGGACGTCCTACGAGCAGTACTTC. The encoded protein is CASSLWVTGTSYEQYF.